This TCR beta chain is from a study of blood T cell repertoires in COVID-19. Measured with immunoSEQ multiplex PCR; TCRdb has only the in-frame clones, and not every one. The sample comprises 90,000 to 95,000 clones, 88% of which are singletons, and approximately 4.8% rests with the top ten. This CDR3 has 13 residues. Germline loops: CDR1 MDHEN, CDR2 SYDVKM. Trimming at V came to 7 bases and at J to 4 bases, leaving 7 bases not matched to a gene. The chain joins TRBV28 to TRBJ2-7, with 7 nucleotides matching TRBD2. This clonotype originated in a woman aged 80 or older with active COVID-19. Sequences were obtained from peripheral blood. The CDR3 sequence: CASTGGSQYEQYF. DNA of the CDR3: TGTGCCAGCACTGGCGGGAGTCAGTACGAGCAGTACTTC.